This T cell receptor beta chain derives from a study of blood T cell repertoires in COVID-19. Across the study: The samples span acute and convalescent COVID-19 from the United States, Italy and Spain. PBMCs, B-cell-depleted T cells, or T cells were the source of the cDNA or gDNA that made up the material.

Here immunoSEQ multiplex PCR was the method, and the copy in TCRdb shows in-frame clones only, minus some. The repertoire includes approximately 150,000 clones, about 85% of them detected once, and approximately 2.5% sits in the top ten. This CDR3 is built from 12 residues. V was clipped by 5 bases and J by 4 bases, with 6 bases between them. Germline V gene lookup returns CDR1 SGDLS and CDR2 YYNGEE. This clone has only a few counts. The clonotype comes from a human donor with acute or convalescent COVID-19. The donor label of this sample is uncertain. This chain joins TRBV9 and TRBJ2-2; a weak D match, TRBD2 (5 bases). The sequencing sample was made of peripheral blood. The CDR3 DNA reads as TGTGCCAGCAGGGGGAGCACCGGGGAGCTGTTTTTT. As protein: CASRGSTGELFF.